These T cell receptor beta chains were read from a single sample in a study of shared clonotypes between healthy human individuals. Libraries were prepared by immunoSEQ multiplex PCR; TCRdb keeps only in-frame clonotypes and omits some of them. Altogether around 2.1 million clones are present, around 93% being singletons, with the ten largest covering about 1.8%. The sequenced sample consisted of naive CD8+ T cells from PBMCs. The receptors derive from a man aged 18 to 29 in good health. Some clones in this sample may be carry-over from other donors' samples. CDR3s include the opening cysteine and the closing phenylalanine or tryptophan. Fields, in order: V gene, clone size, J gene, D gene, CDR3 protein, CDR3 DNA. The D gene is left open where the match is weak. Not every row has a clone size; where given, it reads once, few, many or a size class.

TRBV28	NA	TRBJ2-7	NA	CASSYGGPEQYF	TGTGCCAGCAGTTACGGGGGGCCCGAGCAGTACTTC
TRBV5-5	NA	TRBJ2-7	TRBD2	CASSETSGRSYEQYF	TGTGCCAGCAGCGAAACTAGCGGGCGTTCCTACGAGCAGTACTTC
TRBV5-1	NA	TRBJ2-5	NA	CASSDSGMGETQYF	TGCGCCAGCAGCGATTCGGGGATGGGGGAGACCCAGTACTTC
TRBV28	NA	TRBJ2-6	TRBD1	CASSRDRDGANVLTF	TGTGCCAGCAGTCGCGACAGGGATGGGGCCAACGTCCTGACTTTC
TRBV25-1	NA	TRBJ1-3	NA	CASSEGAYSGNTIYF	TGTGCCAGCAGTGAAGGAGCTTACTCTGGAAACACCATATATTTT
TRBV28	few	TRBJ2-2	TRBD1	CASSIDRGHGELFF	TGTGCCAGCAGCATTGACAGGGGGCACGGGGAGCTGTTTTTT
TRBV27	once	TRBJ2-7	TRBD2	CASSFARTSGKPANEQYF	TGTGCCAGCAGTTTCGCCCGGACTAGCGGGAAACCGGCAAACGAGCAGTACTTC
TRBV19	NA	TRBJ2-7	TRBD1	CASSSAPGQGTYEQYF	TGTGCCAGTAGTAGCGCCCCGGGACAGGGGACCTACGAGCAGTACTTC
TRBV5-1	NA	TRBJ1-2	NA	CASSLDDDYGYTF	TGCGCCAGCAGCTTGGACGATGACTATGGCTACACCTTC
TRBV7-8	NA	TRBJ2-7	TRBD1	CASSLDWGQDPYEQYF	TGTGCCAGCAGCTTAGACTGGGGACAGGACCCCTACGAGCAGTACTTC
TRBV7-9	NA	TRBJ1-1	TRBD1	CASRRTGTDEAFF	TGTGCCAGCAGGCGAACCGGGACAGATGAAGCTTTCTTT
TRBV6-5	once	TRBJ2-7	TRBD2	CASTTGRANDEQYF	TGTGCCAGCACCACCGGGAGGGCCAACGACGAGCAGTACTTC
TRBV2	NA	TRBJ1-1	NA	CASSDPRGGQKGNTEAFF	TGTGCCAGCAGTGACCCCCGAGGGGGGCAAAAGGGGAACACTGAAGCTTTCTTT
TRBV15	NA	TRBJ2-7	NA	CATPPFFSGYEQYF	TGTGCCACCCCCCCCTTTTTTAGCGGCTACGAGCAGTACTTC
TRBV6-5	NA	TRBJ2-1	NA	CASSYFQDNEQFF	TGTGCCAGCAGTTACTTCCAGGACAATGAGCAGTTCTTC
TRBV7-3	once	TRBJ1-1	TRBD1	CASSSSTGQFLAEAFF	TGTGCCAGCAGCTCGTCGACAGGGCAGTTTCTCGCTGAAGCTTTCTTT
TRBV7-9	NA	TRBJ1-2	TRBD1	CASIASPGTASNYGYTF	TGTGCCAGCATCGCCAGCCCCGGGACAGCCTCTAACTATGGCTACACCTTC
TRBV7-8	NA	TRBJ2-7	NA	CASSLAGAYYEQYF	TGTGCCAGCAGCTTAGCCGGGGCTTACTACGAGCAGTACTTC
TRBV2	NA	TRBJ2-1	TRBD2	CASSERTSGYNEQFF	TGTGCCAGCAGTGAACGGACTAGCGGGTACAATGAGCAGTTCTTC
TRBV5-6	NA	TRBJ1-1	TRBD1	CASSLGTGGLEAFF	TGTGCCAGCAGCTTAGGGACAGGGGGCCTCGAAGCTTTCTTT
TRBV28	NA	TRBJ2-2	NA	CASSTTGISPGELFF	TGTGCCAGCAGTACCACCGGGATCTCACCCGGGGAGCTGTTTTTT
TRBV27	NA	TRBJ2-5	TRBD2	CASSLGGRALETQYF	TGTGCCAGCAGTTTAGGAGGGAGGGCCTTGGAGACCCAGTACTTC
TRBV30	NA	TRBJ2-7	TRBD2	CAWSVASGIDEQYF	TGTGCCTGGAGTGTGGCTAGCGGGATTGACGAGCAGTACTTC
TRBV27	NA	TRBJ2-7	NA	CASSLSSPYEQYF	TGTGCCAGCAGTTTATCAAGCCCCTACGAGCAGTACTTC
TRBV10-2	NA	TRBJ2-7	NA	CASSESGASEQYF	TGCGCCAGCAGTGAGTCCGGGGCCAGCGAGCAGTACTTC
TRBV29-1	NA	TRBJ2-2	NA	CSVIRDSPGELFF	TGCAGCGTTATCCGGGACTCTCCCGGGGAGCTGTTTTTT
TRBV2	NA	TRBJ1-5	NA	CASSSGQWDQPQHF	TGTGCCAGCAGTAGTGGACAGTGGGATCAGCCCCAGCATTTT